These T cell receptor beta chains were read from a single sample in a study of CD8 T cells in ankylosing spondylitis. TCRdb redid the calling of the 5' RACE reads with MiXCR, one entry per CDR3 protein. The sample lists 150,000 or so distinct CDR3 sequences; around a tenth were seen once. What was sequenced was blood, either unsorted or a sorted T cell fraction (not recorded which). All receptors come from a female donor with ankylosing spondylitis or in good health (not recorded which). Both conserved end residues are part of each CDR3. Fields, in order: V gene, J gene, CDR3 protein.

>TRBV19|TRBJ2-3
CASSIGTGGTPYF
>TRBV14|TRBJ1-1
CASSQGRQGFINTEAFF
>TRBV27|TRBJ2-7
CASSFGTGLVYEQYF
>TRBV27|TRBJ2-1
CASSPWTGYNEQFF
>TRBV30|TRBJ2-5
CAWSVKGARETQYF
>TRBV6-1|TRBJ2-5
CASTLAQDEQETQYF
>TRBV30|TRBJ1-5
CAWSQGLGNQPQHF
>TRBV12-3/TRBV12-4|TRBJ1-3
CASSSPDSGNTIYF
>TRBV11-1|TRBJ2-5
CASSSPPSGAPSGETQYF
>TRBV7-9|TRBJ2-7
CASSPSSGGTYEQYF